Below, 10 T cell receptor beta chains from the same sample are listed, as sequenced in a study of T cell responses to AZD1222 COVID-19 vaccine. Some clones are missing from TCRdb's copy, which holds only in-frame ones; the method was immunoSEQ multiplex PCR. The sample records 86,000 or so clones, about 92% being singletons. Sample: peripheral blood, taken on day 0 of AZD1222 vaccination. The receptors originated from an adult in good health.

This chain links TRBV15 with TRBJ1-1, with TRBD1 identical over 9 bases. J gave up 7 bases and V 0 bases, and 6 bases lay outside the gene matches. Per the germline V gene, CDR1 is LNHNV and CDR2 is YYDKDF (reference sequence). The CDR3 spans 15 residues. The CDR3 coding sequence is TGTGCCACCAGCAGAGAACAGGGGGCACGAGGTGAAGCTTTCTTT. Translation: CATSREQGARGEAFF.

J is TRBJ2-2 and V is TRBV18; D unclear. CDR1 KGHSH and CDR2 LQKENI come from the germline V gene. V was cut by 0 bases and J by 5 bases, with 4 bases left in between. The CDR3 has 13 residues. CDR3 in DNA: TGTGCCAGCTCACCACCGGTAACCGGGGAGCTGTTTTTT. Translation: CASSPPVTGELFF.

The rearrangement links TRBV7-9 to TRBJ1-5; D possibly corresponds to TRBD1 (5 bases). CDR1 and CDR2 (germline): SEHNR, FQNEAQ (reference sequence). The CDR3 contains 15 residues. The germline V and J ends were trimmed by 2 bases and 0 bases, with 8 bases remaining between them. The CDR3 sequence is CASSLTTDSNQPQHF. The CDR3 DNA is TGTGCCAGCAGCTTAACGACAGATAGCAATCAGCCCCAGCATTTT.

This chain joins TRBV12-5 and TRBJ1-1; tentatively, D is TRBD1 (6 bases). CDR3 length equals 13 residues. Germline V gene sequence: CDR1 LGHNT, CDR2 FRNRAP. V gave up 7 bases and J gave up 4 bases, with 13 bases separating them. This chain's CDR3 is CASAPQGFTEAFF. The CDR3 region has the DNA TGTGCTAGTGCCCCACAGGGATTCACTGAAGCTTTCTTT.

This clone appeared once. The J gene is TRBJ1-4, the V gene TRBV19, with D perhaps matching TRBD1 (5 bases). This CDR3 region has 14 residues. V was cut by 6 bases and J by 3 bases, with 11 bases left in between. CDR1 and CDR2 from the germline V gene are LNHDA and SQIVND (reference sequence). The chain's CDR3 is CASSPGFANEKLFF. The CDR3 nucleotides read TGTGCCAGTAGCCCAGGGTTTGCTAATGAAAAACTGTTTTTT. Based on the CDR3 plus reference TRBV19 and TRBJ1-4, the full variable domain is DGGITQSPKYLFRKEGQNVTLSCEQNLNHDAMYWYRQDPGQGLRLIYYSQIVNDFQKGDIAEGYSVSREKKESFPLTVTSAQKNPTAFYLCASSPGFANEKLFFGSGTQLSVL.

J is TRBJ2-3 and V is TRBV2; 15 nucleotides line up with TRBD2. V lost 4 bases, J lost 6 bases, and 11 bases stayed unmatched. Germline lookup yields CDR1 SNHLY and CDR2 FYNNEI. CDR3 length: 18 amino acids. The CDR3 coding sequence is TGTGCCAGCAGTGTCCTAGGACTAGCGGGGGGGGTCCCGGATACGCAGTATTTT. Protein: CASSVLGLAGGVPDTQYF.

The genes are TRBV19 and TRBJ1-2; D ambiguous. V lost 5 bases, J lost 7 bases, and 14 bases lay in between. The CDR3 contains 13 residues. From germline, CDR1 is LNHDA and CDR2 SQIVND (reference sequence). Here the CDR3 reads CASSVEGRIGYTF. The CDR3 nucleotides read TGTGCCAGTAGTGTCGAAGGACGAATTGGCTACACCTTC.

This clone appeared a single time. In DNA, the CDR3 is TGTGCCAGTAGTATCAATGGACAGGGGTCGAGTGAGCAGTTCTTC. This encodes CASSINGQGSSEQFF. This chain joins TRBV19 and TRBJ2-1, with 9 bases matching TRBD1. This CDR3 contains 15 residues. Losses at the gene ends were 3 bases for V and 9 bases for J; bases not matched to a gene: 9. CDR1 LNHDA and CDR2 SQIVND come from the germline V gene (reference sequence).

The chain combines TRBV7-6 with TRBJ2-2; tentative D call: TRBD1 (5 bases). This CDR3 is 19 amino acids long. Per the germline V gene, CDR1 is SGHVS and CDR2 is FNYEAQ. The V end lost 5 bases, the J end lost 0 bases, and 22 bases lay between the germline ends. The chain's CDR3 is CASSTLTATRFPNTGELFF. The CDR3 coding sequence is TGTGCCAGCAGCACTCTGACAGCTACGCGTTTTCCGAACACCGGGGAGCTGTTTTTT.

The chain carries TRBV7-2 and TRBJ2-1; D possibly corresponds to TRBD1 (6 bases). This CDR3 has 14 amino acids. V was trimmed by 0 bases and J by 14 bases, leaving 17 bases between them. Germline CDR1 is SGHTA and CDR2 is FQGNSA. The CDR3 DNA is TGTGCCAGCAGCTTAGCGGTGATGGCAGGGGATAAGTTCTTC. Protein: CASSLAVMAGDKFF. Full variable domain (missing parts from reference TRBV7-2 and TRBJ2-1): GAGVSQSPSNKVTEKGKDVELRCDPISGHTALYWYRQSLGQGLEFLIYFQGNSAPDKSGLPSDRFSAERTGGSVSTLTIQRTQQEDSAVYLCASSLAVMAGDKFFGPGTRLTVL.